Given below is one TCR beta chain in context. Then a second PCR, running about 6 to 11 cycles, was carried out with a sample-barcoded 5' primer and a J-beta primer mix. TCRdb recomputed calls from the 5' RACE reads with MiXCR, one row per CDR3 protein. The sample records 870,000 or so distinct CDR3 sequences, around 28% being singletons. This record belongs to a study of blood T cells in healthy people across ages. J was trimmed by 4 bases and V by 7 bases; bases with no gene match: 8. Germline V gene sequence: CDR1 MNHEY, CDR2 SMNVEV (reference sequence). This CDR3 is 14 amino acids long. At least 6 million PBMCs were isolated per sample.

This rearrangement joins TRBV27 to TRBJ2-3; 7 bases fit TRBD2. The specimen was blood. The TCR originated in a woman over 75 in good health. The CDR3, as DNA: TGTGCCAGCAAGGTGACTAGCTACCCAGATACGCAGTATTTT. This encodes CASKVTSYPDTQYF.